This T cell receptor beta chain appears in the sequencing data of a study of blood T cell repertoires in COVID-19. The overall study: T cells, B-cell-depleted T cells, or PBMCs provided the cDNA or gDNA that served as material.

The V and J ends lost 6 bases and 1 base respectively, with 21 bases between them. There are 17 residues in the CDR3. Germline loops: CDR1 MDHEN, CDR2 SYDVKM. Source study methods: Reference gene primers were amplified, and this amplification served to estimate nucleated cell counts. Clones were read by immunoSEQ multiplex PCR, and TCRdb kept only the in-frame ones, dropping some. V, J and clone size are taken as reported in that table, and D and trimming were inferred from the DNA itself. The sample has under 85,000 clones; approximately 90% are singletons. This receptor was taken from a woman at least 80 years old with active or convalescent COVID-19. The chain employs TRBV28 and TRBJ1-1; D remains unclear. The sequencing input was peripheral blood. Here the CDR3 reads CASSRRTYKRSNTEAFF. The CDR3 bases are TGTGCCAGCAGCCGGAGAACCTATAAACGATCGAACACTGAAGCTTTCTTT.